This is a list of T cell receptor beta chains from one sample in a study of cytomegalovirus exposure and HLA in healthy donors. This table comes from immunoSEQ multiplex PCR, and its TCRdb copy is limited to in-frame clones, with some not included. The table shows around 160,000 clones, with 73% occurring only once. The sample taken for sequencing was PBMCs. Receptors originate from a woman aged 18-29 years in good health and CMV-seronegative. CDR3s include the opening cysteine and the closing phenylalanine or tryptophan. Fields, in order: J gene, V gene, D gene, clone size, CDR3 DNA, CDR3 protein. The D gene is left open where the match is weak. The size field is filled for only some rows; it gives once, few, many or a size class.

TRBJ2-7	TRBV6-1	NA	few	TGTGCCGCGACTGACAGCCCCTACGAGCAGTACTTC	CAATDSPYEQYF
TRBJ2-1	TRBV7-7	NA	NA	TGTGCTAGCAGTTTAGGGGGAGGCCCTTACAATGAGCAGTTCTTC	CASSLGGGPYNEQFF
TRBJ2-3	TRBV11-3	NA	NA	TGTGCCAGCAGCGGGGGACTTCGCACAGATACGCAGTATTTT	CASSGGLRTDTQYF
TRBJ2-3	TRBV10-3	TRBD2	NA	TGTGCCATCAGGACGGGGACTAGCGGCACAGATACGCAGTATTTT	CAIRTGTSGTDTQYF
TRBJ2-1	TRBV10-1	TRBD2	NA	TGCGCCAGCAGTGGGGGAGCGGGAGAACCCTACAATGAGCAGTTCTTC	CASSGGAGEPYNEQFF
TRBJ1-1	TRBV5-1	TRBD1	NA	TGCGCCAGCAGCGGGGGGACAGTTCGGGACACTGAAGCTTTCTTT	CASSGGTVRDTEAFF
TRBJ2-1	TRBV19	NA	NA	TGTGCCAGTACTTTGGGCATTGAGCAGTTCTTC	CASTLGIEQFF
TRBJ1-1	TRBV19	NA	NA	TGTGTCAGTTGCCGCAGGGAGGCGAACACTGAAGCTTTCTTT	CVSCRREANTEAFF
TRBJ2-3	TRBV29-1	TRBD2	few	TGCAGCGTTGAAGATCTAGCGGGGTCAAGCACAGATACGCAGTATTTT	CSVEDLAGSSTDTQYF
TRBJ2-1	TRBV11-3	TRBD2	NA	TGTGCCAGCAGCTTAGTGGGCGGGAGCACCTACAATGAGCAGTTCTTC	CASSLVGGSTYNEQFF
TRBJ1-1	TRBV7-6	NA	NA	TGTGCCAGCAGCTTAAACAGGAACACTGAAGCTTTCTTT	CASSLNRNTEAFF
TRBJ2-3	TRBV4-3	TRBD2	few	TGCGCCAGCAGCCAAGATCGTCTAGCGGGAGGGGCCGGAGATACGCAGTATTTT	CASSQDRLAGGAGDTQYF
TRBJ2-5	TRBV11-3	TRBD1	NA	TGTGCCAGCAGCCCTAGGGACAGCCCCGAGACCCAGTACTTC	CASSPRDSPETQYF
TRBJ1-2	TRBV19	NA	few	TGTGCCAGTAGTATAGGTTGGCTTAATGGCTACACCTTC	CASSIGWLNGYTF
TRBJ1-6	TRBV6-1	TRBD1	few	TGTGCCAGCAGTGAGGGACAGGCTAATTCACCCCTCCACTTT	CASSEGQANSPLHF
TRBJ1-2	TRBV28	TRBD1	NA	TGTGCCAGCAGTTTCTCCTCCGGGACAGGGATTGGCTACACCTTC	CASSFSSGTGIGYTF
TRBJ2-2	TRBV5-1	TRBD1	NA	TGCGCCAGCAGCATCGGACAGGTTAACACCGGGGAGCTGTTTTTT	CASSIGQVNTGELFF
TRBJ1-2	TRBV10-3	TRBD1	few	TGTGCCATCAGGGGACAGGGTGATGGCTACACCTTC	CAIRGQGDGYTF
TRBJ2-1	TRBV5-1	TRBD1	medium-sized	TGCGCCAGCAGCCATGGACAGGCCTACAATGAGCAGTTCTTC	CASSHGQAYNEQFF